A single T cell receptor beta chain is shown here with its context. Its matching antigen is unknown. The data originate from a study of blood T cells in healthy people across ages. PCR was performed a second time for about 6 to 12 cycles using a sample-barcoded 5' primer and a J-beta primer mix. The authors tagged each cDNA molecule using a template-switch adaptor with 12 random nucleotides. TCRdb reprocessed the 5' RACE reads with MiXCR, giving one entry per CDR3 protein. The table records hundreds of thousands of distinct CDR3 sequences, roughly 60% of them present only once. Findings and limits, study-wide: Naive T cell percentage showed a strong correlation with the diversity of TCR beta. Older individuals had lower TCR beta diversity per million T cells (the decline was roughly linear).

V gave up 6 bases and J gave up 6 bases; unmatched junction bases: 3. This CDR3 spans 12 amino acids. CDR1 is MNHEY, CDR2 SVGAGI, per germline. V and J are TRBV6-5 and TRBJ1-2, with 8 bases fitting TRBD1. Sequenced sample: blood. The TCR originated in a man aged 25-45 years in good health. The CDR3 is CASRAGGDGYTF. CDR3 DNA: TGTGCCAGCAGGGCAGGGGGCGATGGCTACACCTTC.